Shown below are 24 T cell receptor beta chains from a single sample sequenced in a study of shared clonotypes between healthy human individuals. Naive-designated CD8 cells lacked CD45RO, were positively enriched for CCR7, and omitted terminally differentiated effector memory CD45RA+ cells. Only in-frame clones appear in the TCRdb table, and some are missing; sequencing was by immunoSEQ multiplex PCR. The sample carries roughly 2.1 million clones, approximately 94% recorded once. What was sequenced was naive CD8+ T cells from PBMCs. These receptors originate from a young man in good health. Some clones in this sample may be carry-over from other donors' samples.

The rearrangement links TRBV4-1 to TRBJ2-7; D is unresolved. This CDR3 contains 12 residues. Deletions cut 2 bases from V and 3 bases from J, with 5 bases between. Germline V gives CDR1 MGHRA, CDR2 YSYEKL. CDR3 region: CASSQPGYEQYF. In nucleotides, the CDR3 is TGCGCCAGCAGCCAACCGGGCTACGAGCAGTACTTC.

The chain links TRBV13 to TRBJ1-3, with unresolved D. Germline V gene data show CDR1 as PRHDT and CDR2 as FYEKMQ (reference sequence). Trimming removed 0 bases at V and 4 bases at J, with 10 bases between. CDR3 length: 15 residues. In nucleotides, the CDR3 is TGTGCCAGCAGCTTAGGTAGGGAACTAGGAAACACCATATATTTT. Amino acids: CASSLGRELGNTIYF.

The rearrangement links TRBV27 to TRBJ2-7; TRBD1 aligns across 7 bases. V shed 0 bases and J 7 bases; nucleotides not matched to a gene: 12. The CDR3 runs to 16 residues. Germline CDR1 is MNHEY and CDR2 is SMNVEV (reference sequence). The DNA of the CDR3 is TGTGCCAGCAGTTTATCGAGGGACAGCAGTTACGTAGAGCAGTACTTC. This sequence encodes CASSLSRDSSYVEQYF.

The rearrangement joins TRBV5-1 to TRBJ2-5; D remains unclear. The CDR3 is 13 residues long. Trimming removed 4 bases at V and 1 base at J, with 8 bases between. The germline V gene encodes CDR1 SGHRS and CDR2 YFSETQ. This CDR3 reads CASSLRVQETQYF. The CDR3 coding sequence is TGCGCCAGCAGCCTCCGGGTCCAAGAGACCCAGTACTTC.

CDR3 bases: TGCGCCAGCAGCTTGGGGGGAGTTTACAATGAGCAGTTCTTC. Translating it yields CASSLGGVYNEQFF. The rearrangement joins TRBV5-1 to TRBJ2-1, with a weak D call TRBD2 (5 bases). Trimming cost V 0 bases and J 4 bases, with 8 bases left between them. Germline V gene data show CDR1 as SGHRS and CDR2 as YFSETQ. This CDR3 has 14 residues. Full variable domain (outside the CDR3, taken from reference TRBV5-1 and TRBJ2-1): KAGVTQTPRYLIKTRGQQVTLSCSPISGHRSVSWYQQTPGQGLQFLFEYFSETQRNKGNFPGRFSGRQFSNSRSEMNVSTLELGDSALYLCASSLGGVYNEQFFGPGTRLTVL.

The chain joins TRBV7-9 to TRBJ1-1; D remains unclear. The V end was cut by 5 bases, the J end by 5 bases, with 12 bases between. Germline-derived CDR1 and CDR2 are SEHNR and FQNEAQ (reference sequence). This CDR3 contains 13 residues. This chain's CDR3 is CASSLGRVTEAFF. The CDR3 bases are TGTGCCAGCAGCCTAGGGCGTGTGACTGAAGCTTTCTTT.

The rearrangement joins TRBV7-6 to TRBJ2-5, with TRBD2 as a possible D gene (6 bases). The CDR3 is made up of 14 amino acids. Germline CDR1 reads SGHVS; CDR2 reads FNYEAQ. The V end lost 3 bases, the J end lost 3 bases, and 11 bases lay between the germline ends. CDR3 sequence (DNA): TGTGCCAGCAGCTTGGACTATGTGGAAGAGACCCAGTACTTC. Amino acids: CASSLDYVEETQYF. Variable domain in full (rest from reference TRBV7-6 and TRBJ2-5): GAGVSQSPRYKVTKRGQDVALRCDPISGHVSLYWYRQALGQGPEFLTYFNYEAQQDKSGLPNDRFSAERPEGSISTLTIQRTEQRDSAMYRCASSLDYVEETQYFGPGTRLLVL.

This clone was observed once. The chain couples TRBV11-2 to TRBJ1-2; D is undetermined. The germline V gene has CDR1 SGHAT and CDR2 FQNNGV. V dropped 1 base and J dropped 10 bases, with 10 bases sitting between them. The CDR3 has 12 residues. CDR3 nucleotide sequence: TGTGCCAGCAGCTTAGGTGGCAGAACCTACACCTTC. Protein product: CASSLGGRTYTF.

The chain has TRBV4-3 and TRBJ2-5; D is ambiguous. The CDR3 covers 15 residues. Germline V gene lookup returns CDR1 LGHNA and CDR2 YSLEER. Trimming took 0 bases from V and 5 from J, leaving 13 bases between them. The CDR3 reads CASSQDLDIGETQYF. CDR3 coding DNA: TGCGCCAGCAGCCAAGATTTAGACATCGGGGAGACCCAGTACTTC.

The rearrangement links TRBV28 to TRBJ2-1; a possible D gene is TRBD2 (6 bases). There are 15 residues in the CDR3. The germline V and J ends were trimmed by 3 bases and 6 bases, with 15 bases remaining between them. CDR1 MDHEN and CDR2 SYDVKM come from the germline V gene. CDR3 in amino acids: CASSFQGGPLNEQFF. CDR3 nucleotides: TGTGCCAGCAGTTTCCAGGGAGGACCTCTCAATGAGCAGTTCTTC.

Concerning this clone: Other DNA sequences of this sample code for an identical CDR3. The chain is built from TRBV9 and TRBJ1-2, with TRBD1 matching over 10 bases. The CDR3 sequence is 13 residues long. CDR1 is SGDLS, CDR2 YYNGEE, per germline. V gave up 5 bases and J gave up 8 bases; unmatched junction bases: 6. The CDR3 region has the DNA TGTGCCAGCAGTGCCGGGACAGGGGAGGGCTACACCTTC. Translating it yields CASSAGTGEGYTF.

V and J are TRBV29-1 and TRBJ2-1, with a tentative D call TRBD1 (6 bases). The CDR3 has 12 amino acids. Germline CDR1 is SQVTM and CDR2 is ANQGSEA. With 4 bases removed from V and 4 bases from J, the gap between germline ends came to 8 bases. DNA for the CDR3: TGCAGCGTTGGACAGGCATACAATGAGCAGTTCTTC. It is translated as CSVGQAYNEQFF.

The V and J genes are TRBV2 and TRBJ2-7; TRBD2 matches 9 bases. Germline trimming cut 6 bases from V and 3 bases from J; bases unmatched to any gene: 12. This CDR3 region has 16 residues. Germline values: CDR1 SNHLY, CDR2 FYNNEI. The CDR3 protein is CASSEHLTSGDYEQYF. The CDR3 DNA is TGTGCCAGCAGCGAACATTTGACTAGCGGAGACTACGAGCAGTACTTC.

This clone was seen once. The rearrangement links TRBV28 to TRBJ2-3, with D possibly being TRBD2 (6 bases). CDR1 and CDR2 from the germline V gene are MDHEN and SYDVKM. This CDR3 region has 15 residues. The ends were cut back, 10 bases at V and 0 bases at J, with 17 bases in the middle. CDR3 in DNA: TGTGCCACCCGGGGAGGATTGTCTAGCACAGATACGCAGTATTTT. The encoded protein is CATRGGLSSTDTQYF.

V is TRBV28 and J is TRBJ1-2, with TRBD1 matching over 9 bases. The CDR3 contains 13 residues. Germline CDR1 and CDR2: MDHEN and SYDVKM. J lost 5 bases, V lost 7 bases, and 5 bases had no gene match. As DNA, the CDR3 is TGTGCCAGCAACAGGGGGCGCGATTATGGCTACACCTTC. Protein sequence: CASNRGRDYGYTF.

The chain employs TRBV9 and TRBJ2-2; 9 nucleotides match TRBD1. The junction had 6 bases not matched to a gene; V was cut back by 4 bases and J by 8 bases. CDR1 is SGDLS and CDR2 is YYNGEE in the germline V gene. The CDR3 contains 14 residues. DNA of the CDR3: TGTGCCAGCAGCTCAAACAGGGGGCTTGGGGAGCTGTTTTTT. Translation gives CASSSNRGLGELFF. Based on the CDR3 plus reference TRBV9 and TRBJ2-2, the full variable domain is DSGVTQTPKHLITATGQRVTLRCSPRSGDLSVYWYQQSLDQGLQFLIQYYNGEERAKGNILERFSAQQFPDLHSELNLSSLELGDSALYFCASSSNRGLGELFFGEGSRLTVL.

The J gene is TRBJ2-2, the V gene TRBV7-7; 8 bases fit TRBD2. The CDR3 length is 15 residues. The J segment lost 6 bases and the V segment lost 5 bases, leaving 8 bases of the junction unmatched. From germline, CDR1 is SSHAT and CDR2 FNYEAQ (reference sequence). CDR3: CASSLEAAGAGELFF. The CDR3 coding sequence is TGTGCCAGCAGCCTAGAGGCAGCGGGAGCCGGGGAGCTGTTTTTT.

The chain uses TRBV6-5 and TRBJ1-2, with unresolved D. Germline CDR1 reads MNHEY; CDR2 reads SVGAGI. CDR3 size: 14 residues. V shed 3 bases and J shed 3 bases, with 11 bases lying between them. The DNA of the CDR3 is TGTGCCAGCAGTTATGGGGAGGCCCACTATGGCTACACCTTC. Encoded protein: CASSYGEAHYGYTF.

This chain joins TRBV7-9 and TRBJ1-1; TRBD1 matches 8 bases. Germline-derived CDR1 and CDR2 are SEHNR and FQNEAQ (reference sequence). This CDR3 spans 15 amino acids. V lost 5 bases, J lost 5 bases, and 10 bases stayed unmatched. The CDR3 is CASSQIGQGNTEAFF. The DNA of the CDR3 is TGTGCCAGCAGCCAAATAGGACAGGGTAATACTGAAGCTTTCTTT.

V gene TRBV6-6 combines with J gene TRBJ1-1; D uncertain. Germline V CDR1 and CDR2: MNHNY, SVGAGI (reference sequence). The CDR3 covers 12 residues. V was pared by 3 bases and J by 4 bases, with 6 bases between. CDR3 DNA sequence: TGTGCCAGCAGTTATTGGGGCACTGAAGCTTTCTTT. It translates to CASSYWGTEAFF.

The chain couples TRBV10-3 to TRBJ1-2; no firm D call. This CDR3 has 11 amino acids. The V end was cut by 3 bases, the J end by 4 bases, with 3 bases between. Germline assignment: CDR1 ENHRY and CDR2 SYGVKD. As DNA, the CDR3 is TGTGCCATCAGTGACGTCTATGGCTACACCTTC. Protein: CAISDVYGYTF.

The sample holds one count of this clone. This chain joins TRBV7-9 and TRBJ2-3, with D perhaps TRBD1 (5 bases). CDR1 SEHNR and CDR2 FQNEAQ come from the germline V gene (reference sequence). The V end lost 5 bases, the J end lost 2 bases, and 11 bases lay between the germline ends. The CDR3 loop spans 14 amino acids. CDR3 nucleotides: TGTGCCAGCAGCCTTACAGGAATCACAGATACGCAGTATTTT. The encoded protein is CASSLTGITDTQYF.

The chain carries TRBV9 and TRBJ2-1; the D is unclear. The V and J ends lost 0 bases and 8 bases respectively, with 15 bases between them. Germline CDR1 reads SGDLS; CDR2 reads YYNGEE. There are 15 residues in the CDR3. Here the CDR3 DNA reads TGTGCCAGCAGCGTAGTTGGCTATGGTGTTGATGAGCAGTTCTTC. Translating gives CASSVVGYGVDEQFF.

This clone was recorded once. The chain is built from TRBV2 and TRBJ1-2; D unclear. The CDR3 sequence is 17 residues long. The germline V and J ends were trimmed by 2 bases and 0 bases, with 16 bases remaining between them. Germline CDR1 is SNHLY and CDR2 is FYNNEI. In DNA form, the CDR3 reads TGTGCCAGCAGTGAATCCGGCAGAGGAACTACTAACTATGGCTACACCTTC. Its protein product is CASSESGRGTTNYGYTF. Full variable domain (missing parts from reference TRBV2 and TRBJ1-2): EPEVTQTPSHQVTQMGQEVILRCVPISNHLYFYWYRQILGQKVEFLVSFYNNEISEKSEIFDDQFSVERPDGSNFTLKIRSTKLEDSAMYFCASSESGRGTTNYGYTFGSGTRLTVV.